This is a list of T cell receptor beta chains from one sample in a study of OX40 agonist ivuxolimab in advanced cancers. Libraries were prepared by immunoSEQ multiplex PCR; TCRdb keeps only in-frame clonotypes and omits some of them. Here the sample spans 75,000 to 95,000 clones, over 80% being singletons. Sequenced here: CD4+ or CD8+ T cells sorted from blood, sampled in a trial of the OX40 agonist ivuxolimab. These receptors all come from an adult with an advanced solid tumor such as melanoma, head and neck, liver or kidney cancer. CDR3s include the opening cysteine and the closing phenylalanine or tryptophan. Each record gives: V gene, CDR3 length, D gene, clone size, J gene, CDR3 DNA, CDR3 protein. The D gene is left open where the match is weak. Size tells how often a clone was seen (once, few, many) or the class of an expanded clone, and some rows leave it out.

v_gene: TRBV6-5
len: 15
d_gene: .
abundance: .
j_gene: TRBJ2-7
CDR3nt: TGTGCCAGCAGTTTTAAGGACCCACGGCCCTACGAGCAGTACTTC
CDR3aa: CASSFKDPRPYEQYF

v_gene: TRBV30
len: 14
d_gene: TRBD1
abundance: .
j_gene: TRBJ2-3
CDR3nt: TGTGCCTGGAGTGCGTCAGGGGGCAGCGATACGCAGTATTTT
CDR3aa: CAWSASGGSDTQYF

v_gene: TRBV28
len: 16
d_gene: TRBD1
abundance: .
j_gene: TRBJ1-1
CDR3nt: TGTGCCAGCAGTTTGGGGACAGGGGATAGAGTCACTGAAGCTTTCTTT
CDR3aa: CASSLGTGDRVTEAFF

v_gene: TRBV7-2
len: 15
d_gene: .
abundance: once
j_gene: TRBJ1-5
CDR3nt: TGTGCCAGCAGCCCGCGACCTGATAGCAATCAGCCCCAGCATTTT
CDR3aa: CASSPRPDSNQPQHF

v_gene: TRBV18
len: 14
d_gene: .
abundance: .
j_gene: TRBJ1-5
CDR3nt: TGTGCCAGCTCACCACAGGCCGAAAATCAGCCCCAGCATTTT
CDR3aa: CASSPQAENQPQHF

v_gene: TRBV5-1
len: 14
d_gene: .
abundance: once
j_gene: TRBJ2-1
CDR3nt: TGCGCCAGCAGCTTAGAGCTGGGGGGCAATGAGCAGTTCTTC
CDR3aa: CASSLELGGNEQFF

v_gene: TRBV28
len: 12
d_gene: .
abundance: .
j_gene: TRBJ2-7
CDR3nt: TGTGCCAGCAGTTTATCGAACCACGAGCAGTACTTC
CDR3aa: CASSLSNHEQYF

v_gene: TRBV5-6
len: 14
d_gene: .
abundance: .
j_gene: TRBJ1-1
CDR3nt: TGTGCCAGCAGCTTGCCTGGGGCCGGTACTGAAGCTTTCTTT
CDR3aa: CASSLPGAGTEAFF

v_gene: TRBV25-1
len: 14
d_gene: .
abundance: .
j_gene: TRBJ2-1
CDR3nt: TGTGCCAGCCGCGAATCGAGAGGCAGGTATGAGCAGTTCTTC
CDR3aa: CASRESRGRYEQFF

v_gene: TRBV5-4
len: 13
d_gene: TRBD1
abundance: .
j_gene: TRBJ1-2
CDR3nt: TGTGCCAGCAGCTTGCAGGGGGTGGAGGGCTACACCTTC
CDR3aa: CASSLQGVEGYTF

v_gene: TRBV7-3
len: 14
d_gene: .
abundance: .
j_gene: TRBJ1-1
CDR3nt: TGTGCCAGCAGCAACCACGACAGGAACACTGAAGCTTTCTTT
CDR3aa: CASSNHDRNTEAFF

v_gene: TRBV19
len: 11
d_gene: .
abundance: .
j_gene: TRBJ2-3
CDR3nt: TGTGCCAGTAGTAGGGAAGATACGCAGTATTTT
CDR3aa: CASSREDTQYF

v_gene: TRBV7-9
len: 14
d_gene: .
abundance: .
j_gene: TRBJ1-1
CDR3nt: TGTGCCAGCAGCTTAGTGGTGGGGTACACTGAAGCTTTCTTT
CDR3aa: CASSLVVGYTEAFF

v_gene: TRBV9
len: 15
d_gene: .
abundance: .
j_gene: TRBJ2-2
CDR3nt: TGTGCCAGCAGCGTAGACTTGGGGGCCACCGGGGAGCTGTTTTTT
CDR3aa: CASSVDLGATGELFF

v_gene: TRBV18
len: 12
d_gene: .
abundance: .
j_gene: TRBJ2-5
CDR3nt: TGTGCCAGCTCACCAGGAGAAGGGACCCAGTACTTC
CDR3aa: CASSPGEGTQYF

v_gene: TRBV18
len: 15
d_gene: .
abundance: once
j_gene: TRBJ2-1
CDR3nt: TGTGCCAGCTCACCAAGGCCTACCGGGTACAATGAGCAGTTCTTC
CDR3aa: CASSPRPTGYNEQFF

v_gene: TRBV19
len: 13
d_gene: .
abundance: .
j_gene: TRBJ1-2
CDR3nt: TGTGCCAGTAGTGGTCGGGCTAACTATGGCTACACCTTC
CDR3aa: CASSGRANYGYTF

v_gene: TRBV6-5
len: 13
d_gene: TRBD2
abundance: .
j_gene: TRBJ2-1
CDR3nt: TGTGCCAGCAGTTACCGGCGGGAGGCTGAGCAGTTCTTC
CDR3aa: CASSYRREAEQFF

v_gene: TRBV11-3
len: 16
d_gene: TRBD1
abundance: .
j_gene: TRBJ1-2
CDR3nt: TGTGCCAGCAGCTTATCAGGGACAGCCGGCATCTATGGCTACACCTTC
CDR3aa: CASSLSGTAGIYGYTF

v_gene: TRBV7-3
len: 14
d_gene: .
abundance: .
j_gene: TRBJ2-2
CDR3nt: TGTGCCAGCTCCCCTAATCGCAACACCGGGGAGCTGTTTTTT
CDR3aa: CASSPNRNTGELFF

v_gene: TRBV5-1
len: 15
d_gene: TRBD2
abundance: few
j_gene: TRBJ2-2
CDR3nt: TGCGCCAGCAGCTCCGTAGCGGGATACACCGGGGAGCTGTTTTTT
CDR3aa: CASSSVAGYTGELFF

v_gene: TRBV6-5
len: 11
d_gene: .
abundance: .
j_gene: TRBJ2-5
CDR3nt: TGTGCCAGCAGTTACATGGAGACCCAGTACTTC
CDR3aa: CASSYMETQYF

v_gene: TRBV5-1
len: 16
d_gene: TRBD2
abundance: .
j_gene: TRBJ2-5
CDR3nt: TGCGCCAGCAGCTTGCGGCCGGGAGGGGGACAAGAGACCCAGTACTTC
CDR3aa: CASSLRPGGGQETQYF

v_gene: TRBV28
len: 14
d_gene: .
abundance: .
j_gene: TRBJ2-5
CDR3nt: TGTGCCAGCAGTTTTCAGCGGGTGCAAGAGACCCAGTACTTC
CDR3aa: CASSFQRVQETQYF

v_gene: TRBV4-1
len: 16
d_gene: .
abundance: .
j_gene: TRBJ2-3
CDR3nt: TGCGCCAGCAGCCAACCGCTAGCGACTAGCACAGATACGCAGTATTTT
CDR3aa: CASSQPLATSTDTQYF

v_gene: TRBV6-1
len: 17
d_gene: .
abundance: .
j_gene: TRBJ2-1
CDR3nt: TGTGCCAGCAGTGAGCTAGGTGGAGGGCTCTCCTACAATGAGCAGTTCTTC
CDR3aa: CASSELGGGLSYNEQFF

v_gene: TRBV7-2
len: 13
d_gene: .
abundance: .
j_gene: TRBJ1-5
CDR3nt: TGTGCCAGCAGCTTAGTGGGGGGTCAGCCCCAGCATTTT
CDR3aa: CASSLVGGQPQHF

v_gene: TRBV2
len: 15
d_gene: TRBD2
abundance: .
j_gene: TRBJ2-7
CDR3nt: TGTGCCAGCAGACCCGGGACTAGCGGGAATCACGAGCAGTACTTC
CDR3aa: CASRPGTSGNHEQYF

v_gene: TRBV11-1
len: 17
d_gene: .
abundance: .
j_gene: TRBJ2-1
CDR3nt: TGTGCCAGCAGCTTAGAGGTTGCCCAGGGGGGTTACAATGAGCAGTTCTTC
CDR3aa: CASSLEVAQGGYNEQFF

v_gene: TRBV6-1
len: 13
d_gene: TRBD1
abundance: .
j_gene: TRBJ2-7
CDR3nt: TGTGCCAGCAGTCGGACAGGGGTATATGAGCAGTACTTC
CDR3aa: CASSRTGVYEQYF

v_gene: TRBV4-2
len: 22
d_gene: TRBD2
abundance: .
j_gene: TRBJ2-3
CDR3nt: TGTGCCAGCAGCCAAGACGCAACCGGGACTAGCGGGAGACTAACCCTCACAGATACGCAGTATTTT
CDR3aa: CASSQDATGTSGRLTLTDTQYF

v_gene: TRBV19
len: 13
d_gene: TRBD1
abundance: .
j_gene: TRBJ2-7
CDR3nt: TGTGCCAGCGGGACAGCAGGGTTTTACGAGCAGTACTTC
CDR3aa: CASGTAGFYEQYF

v_gene: TRBV19
len: 15
d_gene: .
abundance: .
j_gene: TRBJ2-2
CDR3nt: TGTGCCAGTAGTAGACAGATTGCGAACACCGGGGAGCTGTTTTTT
CDR3aa: CASSRQIANTGELFF

v_gene: TRBV7-3
len: 14
d_gene: .
abundance: .
j_gene: TRBJ1-1
CDR3nt: TGTGCCAGCAGCTTGGTCAGGGTCAGAACTGAAGCTTTCTTT
CDR3aa: CASSLVRVRTEAFF

v_gene: TRBV7-9
len: 16
d_gene: TRBD1
abundance: .
j_gene: TRBJ2-7
CDR3nt: TGTGCCAGCAGCCAACCACCGGGACAGGGAATAGGCGAGCAGTACTTC
CDR3aa: CASSQPPGQGIGEQYF

v_gene: TRBV19
len: 14
d_gene: .
abundance: .
j_gene: TRBJ1-4
CDR3nt: TGTGCCAGTAGTTTCAGTATAAACAATGAAAAACTGTTTTTT
CDR3aa: CASSFSINNEKLFF

v_gene: TRBV6-5
len: 10
d_gene: .
abundance: .
j_gene: TRBJ2-7
CDR3nt: TGTGCCCTCACCGGACGGCCGCAGTACTTC
CDR3aa: CALTGRPQYF

v_gene: TRBV15
len: 14
d_gene: .
abundance: .
j_gene: TRBJ2-2
CDR3nt: TGTGCCACCAGCAGAGCGATGTTAGGCGGGGAGCTGTTTTTT
CDR3aa: CATSRAMLGGELFF

v_gene: TRBV7-9
len: 16
d_gene: TRBD1
abundance: .
j_gene: TRBJ2-7
CDR3nt: TGTGCCAGCAGCTTAGGGGGAAGCTGGACAGGTTACGAGCAGTACTTC
CDR3aa: CASSLGGSWTGYEQYF

v_gene: TRBV7-9
len: 16
d_gene: TRBD1
abundance: .
j_gene: TRBJ1-5
CDR3nt: TGTGCCAGCAGCTTAGGCACCGGACAGGTCAATCAGCCCCAGCATTTT
CDR3aa: CASSLGTGQVNQPQHF

v_gene: TRBV2
len: 14
d_gene: .
abundance: .
j_gene: TRBJ2-5
CDR3nt: TGTGCCAGCAGTGAATCGGAGAACCAAGAGACCCAGTACTTC
CDR3aa: CASSESENQETQYF

v_gene: TRBV6-1
len: 14
d_gene: TRBD1
abundance: .
j_gene: TRBJ1-2
CDR3nt: TGTGCCAGCAGTGAGGGACAGGGAATCGGTGGCTACACCTTC
CDR3aa: CASSEGQGIGGYTF

v_gene: TRBV5-1
len: 17
d_gene: TRBD2
abundance: once
j_gene: TRBJ2-7
CDR3nt: TGCGCCAGCAGCAGGAGGGTAGCGGGAGGGAGCTCCTACGAGCAGTACTTC
CDR3aa: CASSRRVAGGSSYEQYF

v_gene: TRBV5-1
len: 16
d_gene: TRBD2
abundance: .
j_gene: TRBJ2-5
CDR3nt: TGCGCCAGCAGCTGGTCCCAGCGGGAGGGTATAAAGACCCAGTACTTC
CDR3aa: CASSWSQREGIKTQYF

v_gene: TRBV7-2
len: 15
d_gene: TRBD1
abundance: .
j_gene: TRBJ1-5
CDR3nt: TGTGCCAGCAGCTTAGCCGACAGGGTCGGGCAGCCCCAGCATTTT
CDR3aa: CASSLADRVGQPQHF

v_gene: TRBV19
len: 17
d_gene: .
abundance: .
j_gene: TRBJ1-3
CDR3nt: TGTGCCAGTAGTGCTTTCCTGAGGGTTCACTCTGGAAACACCATATATTTT
CDR3aa: CASSAFLRVHSGNTIYF

v_gene: TRBV11-3
len: 15
d_gene: .
abundance: .
j_gene: TRBJ2-1
CDR3nt: TGTGCCAGCAGCTTATACTGGGGGGTGGGCAATGAGCAGTTCTTC
CDR3aa: CASSLYWGVGNEQFF

v_gene: TRBV2
len: 13
d_gene: .
abundance: .
j_gene: TRBJ1-5
CDR3nt: TGTGCCAGCTTGACAGATGGCAATCAGCCCCAGCATTTT
CDR3aa: CASLTDGNQPQHF

v_gene: TRBV5-1
len: 15
d_gene: .
abundance: .
j_gene: TRBJ1-4
CDR3nt: TGCGCCAGCAGCCCATCGGAGGGGTACGATGAAAAACTGTTTTTT
CDR3aa: CASSPSEGYDEKLFF

v_gene: TRBV9
len: 14
d_gene: TRBD2
abundance: once
j_gene: TRBJ2-3
CDR3nt: TGTGCCAGCAGCCAAGCGGGGGGCACAGATACGCAGTATTTT
CDR3aa: CASSQAGGTDTQYF

v_gene: TRBV9
len: 15
d_gene: .
abundance: .
j_gene: TRBJ1-1
CDR3nt: TGTGCCAGCAGCGTAGACCCCGGGGGTAACACTGAAGCTTTCTTT
CDR3aa: CASSVDPGGNTEAFF

v_gene: TRBV5-1
len: 15
d_gene: .
abundance: .
j_gene: TRBJ1-6
CDR3nt: TGCGCCAGCAGCTCGGTACAGGGTACGAATTCACCCCTCCACTTT
CDR3aa: CASSSVQGTNSPLHF

v_gene: TRBV5-1
len: 15
d_gene: TRBD1
abundance: .
j_gene: TRBJ2-5
CDR3nt: TGCGCCAGCAGCGTCTCCGGGACAGGGGTTGAGACCCAGTACTTC
CDR3aa: CASSVSGTGVETQYF